These 14 T cell receptor beta chains originate from one sample sequenced in a study (dated by TCRdb to 2013 to 2016). Libraries were made using 5' RACE. TCRdb records Illumina MiSeq as the sequencer. TCRdb cleaned the public reads at Q25 with fastp, built clones with MiXCR and kept in-frame beta chains. Identical CDR3 proteins give one entry, which carries the most common genes and DNA. This sample has about 46,000 distinct CDR3 sequences in its table, and around a quarter of those were observed once. The leading ten clones occupy 2.1% of the sample. The sample taken for sequencing was naive CD4+ T cells sorted from blood. The sample's cell subset or site label, in plain terms: naive CD4+ T cells, CD4+CD45RA+CD25-. These receptors all stem from a female donor with breast cancer.

Note on this clonotype: This sequence may be a read error, since a much larger clone differs from it by one base. The chain links TRBV10-1 to TRBJ1-1; no clear D gene. V was pared by 6 bases and J by 4 bases, with 12 bases between. Germline loops: CDR1 WNHNN, CDR2 SYGVQD (reference sequence). The CDR3 is 13 amino acids. In nucleotides, the CDR3 is TGCGCCAGCAGCCCGATAAGAAGCACTGAAGCTTTCTTT. Encoded protein: CASSPIRSTEAFF.

This clonotype has ten or more counts. The chain is built from TRBV6-5 and TRBJ2-5, with 10 bases that match TRBD2. This CDR3 has 17 residues. Trimming at V came to 0 bases and at J to 5 bases, leaving 9 bases not matched to a gene. Germline-derived CDR1 and CDR2 are MNHEY and SVGAGI. The CDR3 protein is CASSYSASGGSRETQYF. The DNA for the CDR3 is TGTGCCAGCAGTTACTCGGCTAGCGGGGGATCCAGGGAGACCCAGTACTTC.

This clonotype was counted between two and nine times. The V call is TRBV12-3 or TRBV12-4, the J call TRBJ1-5; D might be TRBD1 (5 bases). The V gene lost 5 bases and the J gene lost 11 bases, with 13 bases spanning the gap. The CDR3 totals 12 residues. The CDR3 DNA reads TGTGCCAGCAGTAGCGAGGGGTTTTCCCAGCATTTT. Translation: CASSSEGFSQHF.

In its sample, this clonotype was seen a few times. The rearrangement joins TRBV9 to TRBJ2-7; tentatively, D is TRBD2 (6 bases). CDR1 is SGDLS, CDR2 YYNGEE, per germline. The CDR3 totals 13 residues. The V end lost 3 bases, the J end lost 6 bases, and 13 bases lay between the germline ends. CDR3 sequence (DNA): TGTGCCAGCAGCGCCCTATCTAGCGCCGAGCAGTACTTC. This sequence encodes CASSALSSAEQYF. The complete variable domain, with remaining parts taken from reference TRBV9 and TRBJ2-7, reads DSGVTQTPKHLITATGQRVTLRCSPRSGDLSVYWYQQSLDQGLQFLIQYYNGEERAKGNILERFSAQQFPDLHSELNLSSLELGDSALYFCASSALSSAEQYFGPGTRLTVT.

The rearrangement uses TRBV5-1 and TRBJ2-1; possibly TRBD1 or TRBD2 for D (5 bases each). Trimming removed 8 bases at V and 4 bases at J, with 13 bases between. Germline assignment: CDR1 SGHRS and CDR2 YFSETQ. CDR3 length equals 13 residues. The CDR3, as DNA: TGCGCCAGTAGCGCGCAGGGTTACAATGAGCAGTTCTTC. Encoded protein: CASSAQGYNEQFF.

This clonotype showed up many times. The J gene is TRBJ2-1, the V gene TRBV5-4; no definite D call. With 0 bases removed from V and 9 bases from J, the gap between germline ends came to 13 bases. Germline CDR1 reads SGHNT; CDR2 reads YYREEE (reference sequence). The CDR3 has 14 residues. The CDR3: CASSLDIDYGEQFF. The CDR3 DNA reads TGTGCCAGCAGCTTGGATATAGATTATGGTGAGCAGTTCTTC.

The rearrangement joins TRBV12-3 or TRBV12-4 to TRBJ1-1; TRBD1 agrees at 10 bases. Unmatched junction bases numbered 3, after V lost 3 bases and J lost 2 bases. This CDR3 region has 15 residues. The CDR3 coding sequence is TGTGCCAGCAGTTTCGGACAGGGGGTCAACACTGAAGCTTTCTTT. Translation: CASSFGQGVNTEAFF.

V is TRBV7-9 and J is TRBJ2-4; no clear D. This CDR3 comprises 17 residues. Trimming pared 6 bases from V and 2 bases from J, leaving 20 bases between. Germline V gene data show CDR1 as SEHNR and CDR2 as FQNEAQ (reference sequence). The CDR3: CASRSKGPPSSKNIQYF. As DNA, the CDR3 is TGTGCCAGCAGATCCAAAGGGCCACCTAGTTCCAAAAACATTCAGTACTTC.

Only a few counts were recorded for this clonotype. V and J are TRBV25-1 and TRBJ2-1; 10 bases align to TRBD2. The trim removed 5 bases at V and 4 bases at J, leaving 5 bases unmatched. The CDR3 is made up of 15 amino acids. CDR1 and CDR2 (germline): MGHDK, SYGVNS. CDR3 DNA: TGTGCCAGCAGTCCCCGACTAGCGGGTTACAATGAGCAGTTCTTC. Translating gives CASSPRLAGYNEQFF.

The chain carries TRBV12-3 or TRBV12-4 and TRBJ2-5; TRBD2 might be the D (7 bases). The CDR3 is made up of 17 amino acids. V lost 5 bases and J 5 bases, leaving 24 bases between the germline ends. Written as DNA, the CDR3 is TGTGCCAGCAGTCCGCCCCGGGGGTGGGGGGGCGACGAGACCCAGTACTTC. Its translation: CASSPPRGWGGDETQYF.

CDR3 in amino acids: CASSPRDGNYEQYF. CDR3 DNA sequence: TGTGCCAGCAGCCCCCGGGACGGTAACTACGAGCAGTACTTC. This chain links TRBV5-4 with TRBJ2-7; D may correspond to TRBD1 or TRBD2 (5 bases each). Germline-derived CDR1 and CDR2 are SGHNT and YYREEE (reference sequence). The germline V and J ends were trimmed by 4 bases and 3 bases, with 14 bases remaining between them. The CDR3 is made up of 14 amino acids.

This clonotype was seen a few times. This chain links TRBV20-1 with TRBJ1-1; D gene uncertain. Trimming took 5 bases from V and 0 from J, leaving 10 bases between them. This CDR3 region has 13 residues. CDR1 DFQATT and CDR2 SNEGSKA come from the germline V gene (reference sequence). DNA for the CDR3: TGCAGTGCTGCAGGACCGATGAACACTGAAGCTTTCTTT. Translation: CSAAGPMNTEAFF.

This clonotype showed up just a few times. The V and J genes are TRBV12-3 or TRBV12-4 and TRBJ2-5; the D call may be TRBD1 or TRBD2 (5 bases each). V lost 5 bases and J 4 bases, leaving 8 bases between the germline ends. The CDR3 is made up of 12 amino acids. Here the CDR3 reads CASSEGTETQYF. For the CDR3, the DNA is TGTGCCAGCAGTGAAGGGACAGAGACCCAGTACTTC.

This clonotype counts as medium-sized (0.01 to 0.1%). This chain connects TRBV20-1 to TRBJ2-3; 8 nucleotides align to TRBD2. Germline loops: CDR1 DFQATT, CDR2 SNEGSKA (reference sequence). The CDR3 covers 15 residues. V lost 3 bases to trimming and J lost 1 base; unmatched junction nucleotides: 6. In DNA form, the CDR3 reads TGCAGTGCTAGCGGGGGGGCGTTAGGCACAGATACGCAGTATTTT. Its protein is CSASGGALGTDTQYF.